This T cell receptor (beta chain) is from a study of memory CD4+ T cells and cytomegalovirus serostatus. At the level of the study: Donors were healthy Belgian adults, several CMV seropositive and some 24 seronegative. Regarding the study as a whole: Of under 200 reported CMV TCRbeta sequences, 67 were found in memory CD4+ repertoires.

In the original processing: After removing out-of-frame reads, 2.3 million or so distinct TCRbeta sequences remained. Data came from immunoSEQ multiplex PCR; TCRdb stores just in-frame clones and leaves some out. From that table come the V and J calls and clone size; the DNA was used to work out D and trimming. The sample consists of over 45,000 clones, roughly 82% of them appearing once. The sort gate was single viable CD3+CD4+CD8-CD45RO+ cells for memory CD4+ T cells. Serum IgG to CMV pp150, pp28, p38 and p52 defined serostatus. V shed 4 bases and J shed 10 bases, with 10 bases lying between them. The germline V gene encodes CDR1 SNHLY and CDR2 FYNNEI. The CDR3 has 11 residues. A single count supports this clone. Its antigen is undetermined.

This receptor was identified in an adult in good health and CMV-seronegative. The specimen sequenced was memory CD4+ T cells from blood. The chain combines TRBV2 with TRBJ2-5; D gene unclear. Written as DNA, the CDR3 is TGTGCCAGCAGTGCTTTAGAAAGCCAGTACTTC. It translates to CASSALESQYF.